The next 26 T cell receptor beta chains were all read from a single sample in a study of cytomegalovirus exposure and HLA in healthy donors. Clones were sequenced by immunoSEQ multiplex PCR, and TCRdb holds only the in-frame ones, with some missing. The sample includes 92,000 or so clones, about 96% of them seen just once. Sequences were obtained from PBMCs. The receptors were sampled from a man between 18 and 29 years old in good health and CMV-seronegative.

This chain links TRBV9 with TRBJ2-3, with a possible D match to TRBD2 (5 bases). V was cut by 0 bases and J by 5 bases, with 7 bases left in between. CDR3 size: 13 residues. CDR1 is SGDLS, CDR2 YYNGEE, per germline. The CDR3 bases are TGTGCCAGCAGCGTAGGCCGGGGAGATACGCAGTATTTT. This encodes CASSVGRGDTQYF.

The V and J genes are TRBV11-3 and TRBJ2-7, with 7 bases aligning to TRBD1. This CDR3 contains 13 residues. J was trimmed by 6 bases and V by 5 bases; bases with no gene match: 7. Germline CDR1 is SGHNT and CDR2 is YENEEA. CDR3 in DNA: TGTGCCAGCAGCCAGGGGCCAGGGGGCGAGCAGTACTTC. Protein sequence: CASSQGPGGEQYF.

About this clone itself: The sample contains more than one DNA sequence encoding this CDR3. This chain links TRBV28 with TRBJ2-2, with D maybe TRBD2 (5 bases). The CDR3 has 14 amino acids. V was cut by 4 bases and J by 5 bases, with 11 bases left in between. The germline gives CDR1 MDHEN, CDR2 SYDVKM. CDR3 coding DNA: TGTGCCAGCAGTTCCCCAGGCGGGACCGGGGAGCTGTTTTTT. Its protein product is CASSSPGGTGELFF.

The chain recombines TRBV9 with TRBJ2-1; D perhaps matches TRBD2 (6 bases). V was clipped by 4 bases and J by 2 bases, with 13 bases between them. Germline assignment: CDR1 SGDLS and CDR2 YYNGEE. CDR3 length: 15 amino acids. The CDR3 DNA is TGTGCCAGCAGCCCCCGGGACTCGACCTACAATGAGCAGTTCTTC. Protein: CASSPRDSTYNEQFF.

This chain links TRBV6-6 with TRBJ1-4; D is perhaps TRBD1 (6 bases). Trimming removed 6 bases from V and 3 bases from J, with 17 bases in between. The V gene's germline CDR1 is MNHNY and CDR2 SVGAGI (reference sequence). This CDR3 comprises 16 residues. The CDR3, as DNA: TGTGCCAGCAGCTCACCTACAGGGCTCCCTAATGAAAAACTGTTTTTT. Encoded protein: CASSSPTGLPNEKLFF.

This chain links TRBV27 with TRBJ2-1, with 10 positions matching TRBD2. Germline V gene sequence: CDR1 MNHEY, CDR2 SMNVEV (reference sequence). The CDR3 runs to 18 residues. The V segment lost 5 bases and the J segment 4 bases; nucleotides outside the gene matches: 14. The CDR3 DNA follows: TGTGCCAGCAGTCTCCAGACTAGCGGGTCCCACTGGTACAATGAGCAGTTCTTC. It codes for CASSLQTSGSHWYNEQFF.

The rearrangement links TRBV4-3 to TRBJ1-3; D unclear. The CDR3 spans 18 residues. V lost 0 bases to trimming and J lost 0 bases, with 15 bases between them. Germline CDR1 is LGHNA and CDR2 is YSLEER. CDR3 nucleotides: TGCGCCAGCAGCCAAGATGCCCAGCAGGAATACTCTGGAAACACCATATATTTT. Encoded protein: CASSQDAQQEYSGNTIYF.

This sequence joins TRBV5-6 and TRBJ1-1; D ambiguous. CDR1 and CDR2 from the germline V gene are SGHDT and YYEEEE. CDR3 size: 15 residues. Trimming took off 2 bases at V and 9 bases at J, with 20 bases between the two ends. In DNA, the CDR3 is TGTGCCAGCAGCTTATCCTCTTCTGGGCTGAGTAAAGCTTTCTTT. Encoded protein: CASSLSSSGLSKAFF. Filled out from reference TRBV5-6 and TRBJ1-1, the complete variable domain reads DAGVTQSPTHLIKTRGQQVTLRCSPKSGHDTVSWYQQALGQGPQFIFQYYEEEERQRGNFPDRFSGHQFPNYSSELNVNALLLGDSALYLCASSLSSSGLSKAFFGQGTRLTVV.

This chain joins TRBV6-5 and TRBJ2-1, with D possibly matching TRBD1 (5 bases). The CDR3 sequence is 12 residues long. Germline loops: CDR1 MNHEY, CDR2 SVGAGI. Trimming cost V 5 bases and J 10 bases, with 12 bases left between them. CDR3 loop: CASSREPGEQFF. The CDR3 DNA is TGTGCCAGCAGTCGTGAACCAGGGGAGCAGTTCTTC.

This clone appeared a single time. The V and J genes are TRBV5-4 and TRBJ2-7; 8 bases are shared with TRBD1. V was pared by 4 bases and J by 4 bases, with 13 bases of the junction left unmatched. The CDR3 contains 16 residues. Germline V gene data show CDR1 as SGHNT and CDR2 as YYREEE (reference sequence). CDR3 protein: CASSGKPGQAFYEQYF. For the CDR3, the DNA is TGTGCCAGCAGCGGAAAACCGGGACAGGCTTTTTACGAGCAGTACTTC.

The genes are TRBV28 and TRBJ2-1; 7 bases align to TRBD2. Unmatched junction bases numbered 3, after V lost 6 bases and J lost 1 base. The CDR3 loop spans 14 amino acids. Germline V gene data show CDR1 as MDHEN and CDR2 as SYDVKM. CDR3 region: CASSWGLSYNEQFF. CDR3 bases: TGTGCCAGCAGCTGGGGACTATCCTACAATGAGCAGTTCTTC.

This clone was seen once. The CDR3 reads CASSLSGGRVYNEQFF. CDR3 DNA sequence: TGTGCCAGCAGTTTATCAGGCGGGAGAGTCTACAATGAGCAGTTCTTC. This chain uses TRBV27 with TRBJ2-1; 7 positions agree with TRBD2. The CDR3 is 16 amino acids. Germline V lookup: CDR1 MNHEY, CDR2 SMNVEV (reference sequence). Trimming cost V 0 bases and J 3 bases; bases outside gene matches: 5.

This chain joins TRBV10-3 and TRBJ1-6, with unresolved D. This CDR3 has 13 amino acids. V was shortened by 6 bases and J by 9 bases, with 12 bases between the two germline ends. CDR1 is ENHRY and CDR2 is SYGVKD in the germline V gene. CDR3 nucleotides: TGTGCCATCAGCGACCTGGAGTTTTCACCCCTCCACTTT. Its translation: CAISDLEFSPLHF.

CDR3 sequence reads: CASRKTGAGNTIYF. In DNA, the CDR3 is TGTGCCAGCAGGAAGACAGGAGCTGGAAACACCATATATTTT. The rearrangement joins TRBV6-5 to TRBJ1-3; weak D call: TRBD1 (6 bases). The CDR3 consists of 14 residues. Germline V gene data show CDR1 as MNHEY and CDR2 as SVGAGI. Trimming removed 6 bases from V and 2 bases from J, with 11 bases in between.

The chain carries TRBV7-9 and TRBJ2-3, with 10 bases that match TRBD2. Per the germline V gene, CDR1 is SEHNR and CDR2 is FQNEAQ (reference sequence). J gave up 5 bases and V 4 bases, and 9 bases lay outside the gene matches. The CDR3 sequence is 16 residues long. In DNA, the CDR3 is TGTGCCAGCAGCTCTTCTAGCGGGAGTGGGATAGATACGCAGTATTTT. Its protein is CASSSSSGSGIDTQYF.

The rearrangement joins TRBV10-1 to TRBJ2-7; 10 bases match TRBD2. V lost 5 bases and J lost 3; bases outside the gene matches: 7. This CDR3 is 15 amino acids long. From germline, CDR1 is WNHNN and CDR2 SYGVQD (reference sequence). CDR3 protein: CASSPGLAVLYEQYF. The CDR3 nucleotides are TGCGCCAGCAGTCCCGGACTAGCGGTCCTCTACGAGCAGTACTTC.

This chain links TRBV28 with TRBJ1-5; D unclear. The CDR3 runs to 15 residues. Germline-derived CDR1 and CDR2 are MDHEN and SYDVKM. V was clipped by 3 bases and J by 6 bases, with 15 bases between them. The CDR3 coding sequence is TGTGCCAGCAGTTTCCCGCCTCATAACGGTCAGCCCCAGCATTTT. Its protein product is CASSFPPHNGQPQHF. The whole variable domain, filled in from reference TRBV28 and TRBJ1-5, reads DVKVTQSSRYLVKRTGEKVFLECVQDMDHENMFWYRQDPGLGLRLIYFSYDVKMKEKGDIPEGYSVSREKKERFSLILESASTNQTSMYLCASSFPPHNGQPQHFGDGTRLSIL.

Points on this clone: One end of the junction does not line up with germline, which may come from a read error. CDR3 amino acids: CASSLSGTADTQYF. Here the CDR3 DNA reads TGTGCTAGCAGCCTTAGCGGGACGGCGGATACGCAGTATTTT. The chain has TRBV7-7 and TRBJ2-3; 8 bases line up with TRBD2. CDR3 length: 14 amino acids. Per germline, CDR1 SSHAT and CDR2 FNYEAQ (reference sequence).

A single count supports this clone. The chain carries TRBV13 and TRBJ2-7; 14 bases agree with TRBD2. The CDR3 length is 17 residues. Germline loops: CDR1 PRHDT, CDR2 FYEKMQ (reference sequence). V dropped 1 base and J dropped 2; count of bases not matched to a gene: 4. This CDR3 reads CASSLEGLAGDPYEQYV. Written as DNA, the CDR3 is TGTGCCAGCAGCTTAGAGGGACTAGCGGGAGACCCCTACGAGCAGTACGTC.

The chain uses TRBV5-1 and TRBJ2-5; TRBD1 agrees at 9 bases. V lost 5 bases and J lost 4; bases outside the gene matches: 6. This CDR3 contains 14 residues. CDR1 is SGHRS and CDR2 is YFSETQ in the germline V gene. In DNA, the CDR3 is TGCGCCAGCAGGGAGGACAGGGGCCGAGAGACCCAGTACTTC. It yields the protein CASREDRGRETQYF.

This clone turned up a few times. The chain is built from TRBV28 and TRBJ1-4; D uncertain. The V and J ends lost 2 bases and 7 bases respectively, with 5 bases between them. Germline values: CDR1 MDHEN, CDR2 SYDVKM. This CDR3 has 12 amino acids. This chain's CDR3 is CASSLEGEKLFF. As DNA, the CDR3 is TGTGCCAGCAGTTTAGAGGGTGAAAAACTGTTTTTT.

This sequence joins TRBV19 and TRBJ1-2, with TRBD1 identical over 8 bases. The CDR3 contains 16 residues. J was trimmed by 1 base and V by 5 bases; bases with no gene match: 9. Germline V gene lookup returns CDR1 LNHDA and CDR2 SQIVND (reference sequence). The DNA for the CDR3 is TGTGCCAGTAGTCCTTCCCGGACAGGGTTTAACTATGGCTACACCTTC. Encoded protein: CASSPSRTGFNYGYTF.

The genes are TRBV19 and TRBJ1-5; the D gene is possibly TRBD1 (6 bases). Trimming removed 10 bases at V and 4 bases at J, with 14 bases between. The CDR3 has 13 residues. Germline-derived CDR1 and CDR2 are LNHDA and SQIVND (reference sequence). For the CDR3, the DNA is TGTGCCACCCTGGGGGCCTATAATCAGCCCCAGCATTTT. It translates to CATLGAYNQPQHF.

CDR3 residues: CASSYTGQGFNTEAFF. CDR3 bases: TGTGCCAGCAGTTACACGGGACAGGGCTTCAACACTGAAGCTTTCTTT. The V call is TRBV6-5, the J call TRBJ1-1; 9 bases line up with TRBD1. CDR1 and CDR2 from the germline V gene are MNHEY and SVGAGI. CDR3 length: 16 residues. V gave up 2 bases and J gave up 2 bases; unmatched junction bases: 6.

The CDR3 loop reads CASSPASSGSRSYNEQFF. CDR3 bases: TGCGCCAGCAGTCCCGCGTCTAGCGGGAGCCGTTCCTACAATGAGCAGTTCTTC. The chain is built from TRBV10-1 and TRBJ2-1; TRBD2 matches at 10 bases. Unmatched junction bases numbered 11, after V lost 5 bases and J lost 1 base. The CDR3 runs to 18 residues. The germline V gene has CDR1 WNHNN and CDR2 SYGVQD (reference sequence).

This clone has only one observation. The rearrangement uses TRBV28 and TRBJ1-2; 7 bases fit TRBD1. The V segment lost 6 bases and the J segment 4 bases; nucleotides outside the gene matches: 14. There are 16 residues in the CDR3. Germline V gene sequence: CDR1 MDHEN, CDR2 SYDVKM. Written as DNA, the CDR3 is TGTGCCAGCAGGCAGAAGGACAGGCTGGGTAGCTATGGCTACACCTTC. It is translated as CASRQKDRLGSYGYTF.